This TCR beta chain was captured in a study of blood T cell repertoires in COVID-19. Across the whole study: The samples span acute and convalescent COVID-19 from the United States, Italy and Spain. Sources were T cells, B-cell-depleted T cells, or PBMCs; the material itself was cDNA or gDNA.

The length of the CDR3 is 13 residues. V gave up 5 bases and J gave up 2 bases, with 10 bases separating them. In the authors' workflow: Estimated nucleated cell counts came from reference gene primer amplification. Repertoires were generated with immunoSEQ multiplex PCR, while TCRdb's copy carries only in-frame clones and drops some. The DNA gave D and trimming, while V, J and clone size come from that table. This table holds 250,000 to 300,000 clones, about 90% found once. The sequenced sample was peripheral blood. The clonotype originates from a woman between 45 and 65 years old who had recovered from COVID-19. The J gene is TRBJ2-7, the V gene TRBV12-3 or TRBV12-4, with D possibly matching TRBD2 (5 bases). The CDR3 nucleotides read TGTGCCAGCAGTGTGGACTGGGCCTACGAGCAGTACTTC. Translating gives CASSVDWAYEQYF.